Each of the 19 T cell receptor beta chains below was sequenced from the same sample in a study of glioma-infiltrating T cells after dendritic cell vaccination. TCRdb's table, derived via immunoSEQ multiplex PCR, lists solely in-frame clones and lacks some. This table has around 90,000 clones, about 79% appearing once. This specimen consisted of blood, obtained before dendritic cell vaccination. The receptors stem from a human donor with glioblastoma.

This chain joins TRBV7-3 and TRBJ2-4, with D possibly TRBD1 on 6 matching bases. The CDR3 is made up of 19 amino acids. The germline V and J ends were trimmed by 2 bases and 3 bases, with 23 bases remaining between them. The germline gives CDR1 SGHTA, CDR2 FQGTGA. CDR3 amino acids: CASSLFQGTTVWGKNIQYF. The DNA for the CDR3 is TGTGCCAGCAGCTTATTCCAGGGGACAACGGTTTGGGGCAAAAACATTCAGTACTTC.

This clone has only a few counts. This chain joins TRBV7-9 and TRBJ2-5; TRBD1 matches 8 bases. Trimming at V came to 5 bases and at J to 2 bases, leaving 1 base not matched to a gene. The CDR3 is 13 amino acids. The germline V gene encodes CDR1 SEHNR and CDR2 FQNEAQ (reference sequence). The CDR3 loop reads CASSRTGQETQYF. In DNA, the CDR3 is TGTGCCAGCAGCCGGACAGGGCAAGAGACCCAGTACTTC.

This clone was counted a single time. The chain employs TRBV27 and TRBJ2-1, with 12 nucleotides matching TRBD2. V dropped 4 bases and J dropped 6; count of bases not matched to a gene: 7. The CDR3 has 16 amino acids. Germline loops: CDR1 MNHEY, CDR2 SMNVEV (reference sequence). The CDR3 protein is CASSSPSGGAPNEQFF. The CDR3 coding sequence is TGTGCCAGCAGTTCCCCTAGCGGGGGGGCCCCCAATGAGCAGTTCTTC.

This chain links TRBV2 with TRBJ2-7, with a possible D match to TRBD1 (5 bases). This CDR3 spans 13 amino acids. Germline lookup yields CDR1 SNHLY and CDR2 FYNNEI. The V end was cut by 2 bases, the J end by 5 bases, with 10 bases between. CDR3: CASSERTLHEQYF. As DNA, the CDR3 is TGTGCCAGCAGTGAAAGGACACTCCACGAGCAGTACTTC. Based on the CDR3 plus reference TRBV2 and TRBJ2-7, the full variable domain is EPEVTQTPSHQVTQMGQEVILRCVPISNHLYFYWYRQILGQKVEFLVSFYNNEISEKSEIFDDQFSVERPDGSNFTLKIRSTKLEDSAMYFCASSERTLHEQYFGPGTRLTVT.

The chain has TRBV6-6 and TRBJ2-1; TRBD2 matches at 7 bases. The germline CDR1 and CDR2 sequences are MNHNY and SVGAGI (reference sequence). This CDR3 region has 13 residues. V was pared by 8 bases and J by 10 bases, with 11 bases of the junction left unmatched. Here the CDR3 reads CASGETGRGEQFF. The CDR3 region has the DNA TGTGCCAGCGGAGAAACTGGGCGGGGGGAGCAGTTCTTC.

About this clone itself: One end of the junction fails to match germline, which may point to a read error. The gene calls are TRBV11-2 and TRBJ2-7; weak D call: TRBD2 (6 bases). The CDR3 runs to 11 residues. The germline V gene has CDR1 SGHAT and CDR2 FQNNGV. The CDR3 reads CASSPGAGTHF. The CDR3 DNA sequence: TGTGCCAGCAGCCCGGGAGCCGGGACTCACTTC.

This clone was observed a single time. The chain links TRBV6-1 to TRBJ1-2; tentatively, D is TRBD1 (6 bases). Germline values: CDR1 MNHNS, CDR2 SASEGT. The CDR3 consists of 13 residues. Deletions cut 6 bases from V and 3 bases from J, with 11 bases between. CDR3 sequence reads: CASRPGEDYGYTF. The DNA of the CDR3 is TGTGCCAGCAGGCCAGGGGAAGACTATGGCTACACCTTC.

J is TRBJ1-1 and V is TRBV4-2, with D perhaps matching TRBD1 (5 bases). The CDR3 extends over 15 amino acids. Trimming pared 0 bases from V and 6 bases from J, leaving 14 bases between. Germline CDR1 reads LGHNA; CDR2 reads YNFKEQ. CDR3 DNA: TGTGCCAGCAGCCAAGAAATCGGCGGGGGGGCTGAAGCTTTCTTT. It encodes CASSQEIGGGAEAFF.

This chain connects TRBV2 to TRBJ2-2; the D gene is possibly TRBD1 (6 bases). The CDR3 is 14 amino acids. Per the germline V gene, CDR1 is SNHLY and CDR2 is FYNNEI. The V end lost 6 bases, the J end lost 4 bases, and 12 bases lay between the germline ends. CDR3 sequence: CASRIARGTGELFF. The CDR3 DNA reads TGTGCCAGCAGGATCGCCAGGGGCACCGGGGAGCTGTTTTTT.

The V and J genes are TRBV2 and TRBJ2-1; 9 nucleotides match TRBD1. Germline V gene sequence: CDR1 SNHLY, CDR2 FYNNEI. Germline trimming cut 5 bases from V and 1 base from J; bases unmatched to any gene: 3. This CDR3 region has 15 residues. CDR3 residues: CASSMDRGSYNEQFF. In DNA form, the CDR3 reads TGTGCCAGCAGTATGGACAGGGGATCCTACAATGAGCAGTTCTTC.

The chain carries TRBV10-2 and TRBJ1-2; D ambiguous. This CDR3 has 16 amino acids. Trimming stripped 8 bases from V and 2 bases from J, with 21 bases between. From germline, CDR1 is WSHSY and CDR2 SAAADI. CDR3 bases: TGCGCCAGCGCTCGGGTCATCACGGGAGGGAACTATGGCTACACCTTC. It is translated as CASARVITGGNYGYTF.

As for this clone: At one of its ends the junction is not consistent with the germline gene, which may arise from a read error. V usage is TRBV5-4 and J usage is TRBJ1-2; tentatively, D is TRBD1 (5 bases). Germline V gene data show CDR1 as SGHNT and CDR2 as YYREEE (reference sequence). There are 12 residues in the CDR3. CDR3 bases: TGTGCCAGCAGCCCCTATCGACAGACTCCTATCTTC. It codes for CASSPYRQTPIF.

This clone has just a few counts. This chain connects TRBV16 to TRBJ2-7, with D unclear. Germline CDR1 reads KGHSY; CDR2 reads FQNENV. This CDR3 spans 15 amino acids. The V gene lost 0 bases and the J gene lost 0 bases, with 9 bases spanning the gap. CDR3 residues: CASSQSSSSSYEQYF. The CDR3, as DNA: TGTGCCAGCAGCCAATCTTCTAGTTCCTCCTACGAGCAGTACTTC.

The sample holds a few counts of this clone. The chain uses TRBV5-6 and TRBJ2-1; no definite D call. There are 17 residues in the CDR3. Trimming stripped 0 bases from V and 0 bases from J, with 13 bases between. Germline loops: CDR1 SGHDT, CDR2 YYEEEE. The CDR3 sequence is CASSLVGDKSSYNEQFF. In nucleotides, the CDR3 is TGTGCCAGCAGCTTGGTTGGAGATAAGAGCTCCTACAATGAGCAGTTCTTC.

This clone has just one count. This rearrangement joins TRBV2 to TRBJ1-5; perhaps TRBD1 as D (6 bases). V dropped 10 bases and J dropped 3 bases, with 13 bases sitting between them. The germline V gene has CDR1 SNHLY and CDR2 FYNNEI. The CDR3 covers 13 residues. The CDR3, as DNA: TGTGCCACCGGGACAAGGACCAATCAGCCCCAGCATTTT. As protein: CATGTRTNQPQHF.

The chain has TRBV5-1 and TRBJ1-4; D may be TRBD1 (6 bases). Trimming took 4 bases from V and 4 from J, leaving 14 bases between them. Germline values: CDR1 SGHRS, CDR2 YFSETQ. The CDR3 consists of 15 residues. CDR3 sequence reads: CASSIQGRDNEKLFF. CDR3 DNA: TGCGCCAGCAGCATACAGGGACGAGATAATGAAAAACTGTTTTTT.

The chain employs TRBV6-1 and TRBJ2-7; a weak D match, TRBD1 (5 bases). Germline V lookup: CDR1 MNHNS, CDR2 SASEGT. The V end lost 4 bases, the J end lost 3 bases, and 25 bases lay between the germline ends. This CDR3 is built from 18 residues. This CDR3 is CASSGALGAERRFYEQYF. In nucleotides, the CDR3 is TGTGCCAGCAGTGGAGCTTTAGGGGCGGAACGTCGTTTCTACGAGCAGTACTTC.

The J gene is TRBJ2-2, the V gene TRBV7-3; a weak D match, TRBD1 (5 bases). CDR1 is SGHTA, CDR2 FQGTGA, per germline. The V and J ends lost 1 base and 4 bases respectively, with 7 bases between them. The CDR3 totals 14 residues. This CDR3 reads CASSLRGITGELFF. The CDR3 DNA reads TGTGCCAGCAGCTTAAGGGGCATCACCGGGGAGCTGTTTTTT.

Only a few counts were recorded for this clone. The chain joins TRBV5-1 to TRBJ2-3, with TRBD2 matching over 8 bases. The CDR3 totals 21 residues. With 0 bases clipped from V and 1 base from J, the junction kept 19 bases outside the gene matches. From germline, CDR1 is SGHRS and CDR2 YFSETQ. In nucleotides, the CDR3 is TGCGCCAGCAGCTTGGCCGCTCGCCCGCGGGGAGCGGGGGCCCGCACAGATACGCAGTATTTT. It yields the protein CASSLAARPRGAGARTDTQYF.